The entry below describes one T cell receptor beta chain. The repertoire was sequenced with immunoSEQ multiplex PCR; TCRdb's copy has only in-frame clones and lacks some. Among 150,000 or so clones, around 90% were seen once, and the ten largest hold 0.55%. Losses at the gene ends were 5 bases for V and 8 bases for J; bases not matched to a gene: 8. Germline loops: CDR1 SGHRS, CDR2 YFSETQ. The CDR3 consists of 14 residues. This record belongs to a study of blood T cell repertoires in COVID-19. The chain joins TRBV5-1 to TRBJ2-1; 9 nucleotides match TRBD2. The receptor's source is a man aged 50-59 years with acute or convalescent COVID-19. The sample was peripheral blood. The CDR3 sequence is CASRGTSLFHEQFF. For the CDR3, the DNA is TGCGCCAGCAGGGGGACTAGCCTCTTCCATGAGCAGTTCTTC.